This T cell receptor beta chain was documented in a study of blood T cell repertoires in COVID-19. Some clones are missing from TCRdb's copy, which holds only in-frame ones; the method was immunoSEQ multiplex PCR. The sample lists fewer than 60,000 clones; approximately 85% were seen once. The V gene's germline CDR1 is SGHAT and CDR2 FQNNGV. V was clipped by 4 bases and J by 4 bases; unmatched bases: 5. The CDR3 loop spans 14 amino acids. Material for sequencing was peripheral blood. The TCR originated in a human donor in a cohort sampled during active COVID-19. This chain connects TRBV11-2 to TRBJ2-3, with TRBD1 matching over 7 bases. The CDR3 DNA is TGTGCCAGCAGCTCCGGGACAGCCCCAGATACGCAGTATTTT. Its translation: CASSSGTAPDTQYF.